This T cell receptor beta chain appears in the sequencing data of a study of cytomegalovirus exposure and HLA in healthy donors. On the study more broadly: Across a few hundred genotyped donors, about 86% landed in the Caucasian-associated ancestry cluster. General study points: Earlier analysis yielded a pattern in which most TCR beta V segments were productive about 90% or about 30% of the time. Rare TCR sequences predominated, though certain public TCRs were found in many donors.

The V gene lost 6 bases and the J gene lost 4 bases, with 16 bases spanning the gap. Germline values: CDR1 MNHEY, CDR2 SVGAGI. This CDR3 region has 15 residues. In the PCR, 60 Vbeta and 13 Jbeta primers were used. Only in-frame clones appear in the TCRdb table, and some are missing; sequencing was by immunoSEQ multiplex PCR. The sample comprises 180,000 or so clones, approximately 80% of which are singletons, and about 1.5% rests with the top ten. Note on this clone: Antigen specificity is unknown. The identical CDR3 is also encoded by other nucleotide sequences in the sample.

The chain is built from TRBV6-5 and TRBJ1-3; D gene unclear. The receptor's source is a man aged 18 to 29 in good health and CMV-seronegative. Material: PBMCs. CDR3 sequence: CASRREGARGNTIYF. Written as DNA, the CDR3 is TGTGCCAGCAGGAGGGAGGGTGCGCGCGGAAACACCATATATTTT.